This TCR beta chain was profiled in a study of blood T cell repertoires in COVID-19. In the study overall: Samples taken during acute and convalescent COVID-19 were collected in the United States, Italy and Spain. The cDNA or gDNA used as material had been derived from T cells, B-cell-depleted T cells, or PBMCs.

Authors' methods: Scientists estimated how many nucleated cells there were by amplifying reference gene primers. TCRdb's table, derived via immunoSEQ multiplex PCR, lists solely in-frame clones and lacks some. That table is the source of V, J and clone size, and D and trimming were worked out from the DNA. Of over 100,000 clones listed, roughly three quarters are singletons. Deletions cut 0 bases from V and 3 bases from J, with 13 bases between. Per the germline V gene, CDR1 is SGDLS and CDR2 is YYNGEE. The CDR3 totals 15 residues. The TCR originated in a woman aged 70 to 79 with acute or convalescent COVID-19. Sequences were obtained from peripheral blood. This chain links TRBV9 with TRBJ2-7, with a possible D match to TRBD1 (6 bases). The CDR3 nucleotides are TGTGCCAGCAGCGTAGGGTTCCAGGGGAGCTACGAGCAGTACTTC. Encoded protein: CASSVGFQGSYEQYF.